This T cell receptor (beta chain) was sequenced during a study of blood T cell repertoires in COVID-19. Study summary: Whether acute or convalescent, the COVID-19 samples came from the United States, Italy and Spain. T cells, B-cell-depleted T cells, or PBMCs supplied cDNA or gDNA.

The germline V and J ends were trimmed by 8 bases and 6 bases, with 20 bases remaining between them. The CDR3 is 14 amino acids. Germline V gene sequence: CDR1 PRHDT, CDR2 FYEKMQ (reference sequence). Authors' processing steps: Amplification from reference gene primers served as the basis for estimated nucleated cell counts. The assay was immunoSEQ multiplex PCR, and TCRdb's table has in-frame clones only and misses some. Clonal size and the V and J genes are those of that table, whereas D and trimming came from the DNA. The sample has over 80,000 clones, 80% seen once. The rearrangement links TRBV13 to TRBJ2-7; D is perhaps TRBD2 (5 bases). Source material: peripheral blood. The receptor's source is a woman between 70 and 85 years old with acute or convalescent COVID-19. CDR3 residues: CASARSAVRGEQYF. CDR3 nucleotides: TGTGCCAGCGCCCGAAGCGCCGTCCGGGGCGAGCAGTACTTC.